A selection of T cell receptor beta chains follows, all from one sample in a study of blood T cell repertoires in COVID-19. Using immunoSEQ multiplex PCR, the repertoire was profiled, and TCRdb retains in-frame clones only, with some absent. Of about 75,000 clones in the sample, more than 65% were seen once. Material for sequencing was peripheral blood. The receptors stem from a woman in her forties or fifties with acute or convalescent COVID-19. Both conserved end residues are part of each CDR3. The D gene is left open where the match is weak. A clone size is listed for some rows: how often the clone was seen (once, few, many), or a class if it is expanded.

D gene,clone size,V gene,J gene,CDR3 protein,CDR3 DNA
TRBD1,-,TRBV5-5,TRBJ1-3,CASYRGDSGNTIYF,TGTGCCAGTTACAGGGGGGACTCTGGAAACACCATATATTTT
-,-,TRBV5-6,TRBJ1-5,CASSFGRVGNQPQHF,TGTGCCAGCAGCTTTGGCAGGGTCGGGAATCAGCCCCAGCATTTT
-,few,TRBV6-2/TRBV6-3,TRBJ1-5,CASSYSARGRWDYNQPQHF,TGTGCCAGCAGTTACTCTGCGCGGGGACGTTGGGATTATAATCAGCCCCAGCATTTT
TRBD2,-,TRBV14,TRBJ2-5,CASSYRTSRQETQYF,TGTGCCAGCAGCTATAGGACTAGCCGACAAGAGACCCAGTACTTC
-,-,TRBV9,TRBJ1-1,CASSSRFYTEAFF,TGTGCCAGCAGCTCCCGGTTCTACACTGAAGCTTTCTTT
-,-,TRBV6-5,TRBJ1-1,CALDRTAEAFF,TGTGCCTTAGACCGGACAGCTGAAGCTTTCTTT
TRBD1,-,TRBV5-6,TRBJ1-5,CASSDRDRGNQPQHF,TGTGCCAGCAGCGACCGGGACAGAGGCAATCAGCCCCAGCATTTT
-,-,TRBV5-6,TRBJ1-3,CASSLAQGTVSIYF,TGTGCCAGCAGCTTGGCGCAGGGGACCGTTTCCATATATTTT
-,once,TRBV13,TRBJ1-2,CASSLGGTRAGYTF,TGTGCCAGCAGCTTAGGCGGGACACGAGCTGGCTACACCTTC
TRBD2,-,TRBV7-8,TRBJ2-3,CASSFSGISDTQYF,TGTGCCAGCAGCTTTAGCGGGATATCAGATACGCAGTATTTT
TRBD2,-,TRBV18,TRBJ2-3,CASSPPGLAGGTDTQYF,TGTGCCAGCTCACCACCAGGACTAGCGGGGGGCACAGATACGCAGTATTTT